The source of this T cell receptor beta chain is a study of early T cells in non-severe SARS-CoV-2 infection (dated by TCRdb to the early 2020s). Describing the broader study: Because TCR sequencing relied on bulk RNA taken from unsorted whole blood, pairing of alpha and beta chains was not possible. General conclusions and limits of the study: VDJdb matching was skewed toward anti-spike CD8 responses and likely underestimated virus-specific expansions, missing private and CD4 specificities.

The CDR3 goes from the cysteine to the phenylalanine over 13 residues. Only CDR3 DNA is held: 39 bases, read in frame from base 1. The V end loses 0 bases and the J end loses 7 bases, and a stretch of 9 bases separates them. As encoded in the germline V gene (reference sequence), CDR1 is WNHNN while CDR2 is SYGVQD. The study was a case-control design nested within a healthcare worker cohort in London, UK, with weekly nasopharyngeal swab PCR tests and blood sampling. Between 23 and 31 March 2020, the week of the UK lockdown, healthcare workers were enrolled and then followed up weekly for as long as 16 weeks. The protocol used for the library was 5' RACE. This sample was sequenced with a NextSeq 500. To correct for sequencing error and PCR bias, the TCR library protocol tagged individual cDNA molecules with unique molecular identifiers. TCR alpha and beta chains were both sequenced, and the abundances of alpha and beta sequences in each sample were closely correlated with each other. The study's processing was this. Decombinator V4 was used to annotate TCR sequences for V gene, J gene and CDR3. Expanded TCRs were defined as changing significantly between any two time points under a Poisson model with p below 0.0001. TCR abundances were normalised to the total number of TCRs sequenced per sample and expressed as counts per million. MAIT TCRs were defined by TRAV1-2 paired with TRAJ12, TRAJ20 or TRAJ33, and iNKT TCRs by TRAV10 paired with TRAJ18. VDJdb, accessed on 1 November 2021, was searched for TCRs annotated for CMV, EBV and SARS-CoV-2, and TCRs annotated for more than one antigen were excluded. TCRdb took the public reads, trimmed them with fastp at Q25, ran MiXCR for clone calling and kept in-frame beta chains. Each CDR3 protein appears once, grouped with its most common genes and DNA. TCRdb's processing, not the study's, gives the V and J calls here. In this sample the table shows around 33,000 distinct CDR3 sequences, about 4.2% of which occur a single time. About 12% of the sample goes to the ten largest clones.

This clonotype showed up many times. The clone's antigen remains unknown. No base quality information exists; no much larger clone differs at one position. The sample comprised whole blood. This receptor was taken from an adult who was a healthcare worker with PCR-confirmed SARS-CoV-2 infection or an uninfected control (not recorded which). The V and J segments used are TRBV10-1 and TRBJ1-1, with no confidently assigned D gene. The DNA sequence is as follows: TGCGCCAGCAGTGAGTCGGAGAGCGTTGAAGCTTTCTTT. This sequence encodes CASSESESVEAFF.